This TCR beta chain was observed in a study of CD8+ T cells in alopecia areata. Specified treatment: oral pan-JAK inhibitor, 5-10 mg twice daily. Following RNA extraction, reverse transcription yielded cDNA that acted as the sequencing template. Here immunoSEQ multiplex PCR was the method, and the copy in TCRdb shows in-frame clones only, minus some. The sample contains around 100,000 clones, around three fifths of which appear only once. This CDR3 has 14 residues. The germline V gene encodes CDR1 WSHSY and CDR2 SAAADI. Trimming removed 2 bases from V and 9 bases from J, with 11 bases in between. This clone turned up a few times.

Sample: CD4+ T cells sorted from blood, taken at week 24, from a patient treated with tofacitinib. This receptor was obtained from a human donor with alopecia areata. V gene TRBV10-2 combines with J gene TRBJ1-6; perhaps TRBD1 as D (6 bases). The CDR3 nucleotides are TGCGCCAGCAGTGAGCCGGGGGGCGGTTCACCCCTCCACTTT. Translating it yields CASSEPGGGSPLHF.